The T cell receptor beta chain under discussion was sequenced for a study of T-cell memory formation after mild COVID-19. Germline lookup yields CDR1 MGHDK and CDR2 SYGVNS. After removal of 2 bases from V and 4 bases from J, the junction contained 3 bases not matched to a gene. This CDR3 contains 14 residues. Via MiXCR, TCRdb re-called the 5' RACE reads, giving one row per CDR3 protein. The sample holds fewer than 50,000 distinct CDR3 sequences, around 7.3% seen once. This clonotype was observed many times. The sequence was obtained from a man younger than 30 who had mild COVID-19 (a few samples of this study predate the infection). Cell type and time point are not known. Sequencing was carried out using PBMCs or a T cell subset sorted from them (not recorded which). The chain combines TRBV25-1 with TRBJ2-5, with 8 bases that match TRBD1. CDR3 bases: TGTGCCAGCAGTGAAGGGGACAGGACAGAGACCCAGTACTTC. Translated, it gives CASSEGDRTETQYF.